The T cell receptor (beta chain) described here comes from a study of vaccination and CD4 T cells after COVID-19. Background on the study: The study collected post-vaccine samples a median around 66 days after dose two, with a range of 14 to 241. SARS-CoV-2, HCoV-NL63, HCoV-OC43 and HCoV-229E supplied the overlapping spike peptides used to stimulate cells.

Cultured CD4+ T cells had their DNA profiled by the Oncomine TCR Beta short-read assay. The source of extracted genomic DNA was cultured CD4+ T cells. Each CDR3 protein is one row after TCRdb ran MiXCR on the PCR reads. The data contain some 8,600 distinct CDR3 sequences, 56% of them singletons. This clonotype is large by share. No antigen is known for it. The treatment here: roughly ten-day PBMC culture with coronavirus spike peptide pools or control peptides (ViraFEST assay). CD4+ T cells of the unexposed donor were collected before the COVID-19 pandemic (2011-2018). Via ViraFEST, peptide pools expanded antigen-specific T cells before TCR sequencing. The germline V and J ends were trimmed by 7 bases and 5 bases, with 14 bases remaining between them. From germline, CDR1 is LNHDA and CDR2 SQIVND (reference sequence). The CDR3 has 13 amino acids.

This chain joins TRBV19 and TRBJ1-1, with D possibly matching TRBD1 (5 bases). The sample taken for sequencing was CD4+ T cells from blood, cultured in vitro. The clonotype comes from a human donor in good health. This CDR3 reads CASTEGARTEAFF. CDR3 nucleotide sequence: TGTGCCAGTACGGAAGGGGCGCGTACTGAAGCTTTCTTT. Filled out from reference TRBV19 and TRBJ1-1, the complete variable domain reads DGGITQSPKYLFRKEGQNVTLSCEQNLNHDAMYWYRQDPGQGLRLIYYSQIVNDFQKGDIAEGYSVSREKKESFPLTVTSAQKNPTAFYLCASTEGARTEAFFGQGTRLTVV.